Each of the 3 T cell receptor beta chains below was sequenced from the same sample in a study of OX40 agonist ivuxolimab in advanced cancers. Libraries were prepared by immunoSEQ multiplex PCR; TCRdb keeps only in-frame clonotypes and omits some of them. The table includes around 38,000 clones, 70% to 85% detected once. The sample in question was CD4+ or CD8+ T cells sorted from blood, obtained in a trial of the OX40 agonist ivuxolimab. The source of these receptors is an adult with an advanced solid tumor such as melanoma, head and neck, liver or kidney cancer.

The chain joins TRBV16 to TRBJ2-1; 9 bases fit TRBD1. Germline trimming cut 4 bases from V and 5 bases from J; bases unmatched to any gene: 3. Germline values: CDR1 KGHSY, CDR2 FQNENV. This CDR3 spans 14 amino acids. The CDR3 nucleotides are TGTGCCAGCAGCCCTGGGACAGGGAACAATGAGCAGTTCTTC. This encodes CASSPGTGNNEQFF.

The chain has TRBV19 and TRBJ2-7, with 9 bases aligning to TRBD1. Germline V gene lookup returns CDR1 LNHDA and CDR2 SQIVND (reference sequence). CDR3 size: 15 residues. V dropped 5 bases and J dropped 1; count of bases not matched to a gene: 6. The CDR3 DNA sequence: TGTGCCAGTAGTTCCCGGACAGGGGCATCCTACGAGCAGTACTTC. Its translation: CASSSRTGASYEQYF.

The genes are TRBV5-1 and TRBJ2-3, with TRBD2 identical over 14 bases. The V gene's germline CDR1 is SGHRS and CDR2 YFSETQ. This CDR3 spans 16 amino acids. V dropped 4 bases and J dropped 7; count of bases not matched to a gene: 8. CDR3 sequence reads: CASSTGLAGVGHTQYF. CDR3 sequence (DNA): TGCGCCAGCAGCACGGGACTAGCGGGAGTGGGGCATACGCAGTATTTT.